The 22 T cell receptor beta chains presented below share a single source sample, sequenced in a study of regulatory T cells in long-lasting Graves disease. Building the TCR beta libraries relied on iRepertoire HTBI primers, and CDR3 regions underwent Arm-PCR. MiXCR was run by TCRdb on the multiplex PCR reads, yielding one entry per CDR3 protein. Among 450,000 to 650,000 distinct CDR3 sequences listed, more than 15% were seen once. Time point: newly diagnosed GD, antithyroid drugs for less than 3 months. Isolated PBMC RNA provided the starting material for the TCR library. The same sample was also studied in work on T cells in Graves' hyperthyroidism and ophthalmopathy.

This sample comprised peripheral blood mononuclear cells (PBMCs), obtained at new diagnosis, from a patient treated with antithyroid drugs. All receptors come from a woman aged 35-65 years with Graves disease.

This clonotype was seen at least ten times. This chain uses TRBV3-1 with TRBJ2-5; TRBD2 matches at 13 bases. The V gene end was trimmed by 1 base and the J gene end by 0 bases; junction bases not matched to a gene: 2. CDR1 and CDR2 (germline): LGHDT, YNNKEL (reference sequence). The CDR3 runs 17 residues. The CDR3 coding sequence is TGTGCCAGCAGCCAAGGACTAGCGGGGGGAAACCAAGAGACCCAGTACTTC. This translates into CASSQGLAGGNQETQYF.

V usage is TRBV4-1 and J usage is TRBJ1-1, with 7 nucleotides matching TRBD1. V was clipped by 3 bases and J by 6 bases; unmatched bases: 16. There are 17 residues in the CDR3. Germline V gives CDR1 MGHRA, CDR2 YSYEKL. CDR3 coding DNA: TGCGCCAGCAGCCAGGGAGTCAAGGGGGCTAGCACCCCTGAAGCTTTCTTT. The encoded protein is CASSQGVKGASTPEAFF.

This clonotype was recorded only once. The rearrangement links TRBV11-2 to TRBJ2-2, with a possible D match to TRBD2 (7 bases). The germline V gene has CDR1 SGHAT and CDR2 FQNNGV. V gave up 5 bases and J gave up 5 bases, with 15 bases separating them. This CDR3 has 15 amino acids. CDR3 protein: CASSPPGGQTGELFF. CDR3 DNA: TGTGCCAGCAGCCCCCCCGGGGGGCAGACCGGGGAGCTGTTTTTT.

This clonotype was recorded many times. CDR3 in amino acids: CASSEMGAGTNQPQHF. CDR3 sequence (DNA): TGTGCCAGCAGTGAAATGGGGGCAGGGACTAATCAGCCCCAGCATTTT. The chain has TRBV6-1 and TRBJ1-5; a possible D gene is TRBD1 (6 bases). Germline CDR1 reads MNHNS; CDR2 reads SASEGT. The V gene lost 2 bases and the J gene lost 4 bases, with 15 bases spanning the gap. The CDR3 runs 16 residues.

This clonotype has at least ten counts. The V call is TRBV3-1, the J call TRBJ1-5; D not resolved. Germline V gene sequence: CDR1 LGHDT, CDR2 YNNKEL (reference sequence). With 3 bases removed from V and 11 bases from J, the gap between germline ends came to 11 bases. The CDR3 runs to 12 residues. CDR3 sequence: CASSHLGEAQHF. The CDR3 DNA reads as TGTGCCAGCAGCCATCTCGGGGAAGCCCAGCATTTT.

In DNA form, the CDR3 reads TGTGCCTGGAACAGACAGGGCAATCAGCCCCAGCATTTT. This sequence encodes CAWNRQGNQPQHF. This chain joins TRBV30 and TRBJ1-5; TRBD1 might be the D (6 bases). Trimming left V 4 bases short and J 2 bases short, with 9 bases between. CDR3 length equals 13 residues. The V gene's germline CDR1 is GTSNPN and CDR2 SVGIG (reference sequence).

In its sample, this clonotype was seen many times. This sequence joins TRBV7-2 and TRBJ1-3, with unresolved D. Germline V lookup: CDR1 SGHTA, CDR2 FQGNSA. Trimming took 5 bases from V and 2 from J, leaving 13 bases between them. The length of the CDR3 is 15 residues. The CDR3 coding sequence is TGTGCCAGCAGCCCCCAGGCGGGAGCTGGAAACACCATATATTTT. As protein: CASSPQAGAGNTIYF.

This clonotype was seen at least ten times. The chain links TRBV12-3 or TRBV12-4 to TRBJ2-7; 7 nucleotides agree with TRBD1. The CDR3 spans 14 residues. V shed 8 bases and J 1 base; nucleotides not matched to a gene: 8. CDR3 residues: CASGITGASYEQYF. The DNA of the CDR3 is TGTGCCAGCGGAATAACAGGGGCATCCTACGAGCAGTACTTC.

This clonotype was counted at least ten times. The CDR3 bases are TGTGCCATCAAGGTATCGAGAGGGCTAGCGGGGATCTACTCCTACAATGAGCAGTTCTTC. This sequence encodes CAIKVSRGLAGIYSYNEQFF. The chain is built from TRBV10-3 and TRBJ2-1, with 9 bases aligning to TRBD2. The germline V gene encodes CDR1 ENHRY and CDR2 SYGVKD. V lost 7 bases and J lost 0; bases outside the gene matches: 19. The CDR3 is 20 residues long.

The rearrangement uses TRBV3-1 and TRBJ1-1, with D perhaps TRBD1 (6 bases). This CDR3 spans 15 amino acids. Per germline, CDR1 LGHDT and CDR2 YNNKEL (reference sequence). V lost 3 bases and J lost 2, with 13 bases in between. In DNA form, the CDR3 reads TGTGCCAGCAGCCAGGGGGCAGCCCCTAACACTGAAGCTTTCTTT. This gives the protein CASSQGAAPNTEAFF.

This clonotype turned up a few times. V is TRBV20-1 and J is TRBJ1-2; D uncertain. V was trimmed by 6 bases and J by 3 bases, leaving 11 bases between them. The germline gives CDR1 DFQATT, CDR2 SNEGSKA (reference sequence). This CDR3 spans 12 amino acids. CDR3 DNA: TGCAGTGCCCCGGGGATCTACTATGGCTACACCTTC. This translates into CSAPGIYYGYTF.

The chain joins TRBV2 to TRBJ1-4; D uncertain. V lost 7 bases and J lost 4, with 10 bases in between. This CDR3 spans 13 amino acids. CDR1 and CDR2 from the germline V gene are SNHLY and FYNNEI. The CDR3 nucleotides are TGTGCCAGCAAGACGGAAGTTAATGAAAAACTGTTTTTT. Translating gives CASKTEVNEKLFF.

The rearrangement uses TRBV28 and TRBJ1-1, with TRBD1 identical over 8 bases. V trimming: 5 bases; J trimming: 3 bases; junction bases outside the gene matches: 5. The CDR3 extends over 14 amino acids. Germline CDR1 reads MDHEN; CDR2 reads SYDVKM. The CDR3 nucleotides read TGTGCCAGCAGTCCTCAGGACAGGGACACTGAAGCTTTCTTT. This translates into CASSPQDRDTEAFF.

This clonotype was observed many times. Written as DNA, the CDR3 is TGTGCCTGGAGTAGGGAGGGCCCTACTGAAGCTTTCTTT. It encodes CAWSREGPTEAFF. The chain carries TRBV30 and TRBJ1-1; D is uncertain. V shed 2 bases and J shed 5 bases, with 12 bases lying between them. There are 13 residues in the CDR3. Germline CDR1 is GTSNPN and CDR2 is SVGIG (reference sequence).

V is TRBV7-9 and J is TRBJ1-4, with 9 bases matching TRBD1. The CDR3 is 14 amino acids. Germline V CDR1 and CDR2: SEHNR, FQNEAQ (reference sequence). J was trimmed by 6 bases and V by 5 bases; bases with no gene match: 4. The CDR3 DNA is TGTGCCAGCAGCCGAACAGGGGGCGATGAAAAACTGTTTTTT. Protein: CASSRTGGDEKLFF. Filled out from reference TRBV7-9 and TRBJ1-4, the complete variable domain reads DTGVSQNPRHKITKRGQNVTFRCDPISEHNRLYWYRQTLGQGPEFLTYFQNEAQLEKSRLLSDRFSAERPKGSFSTLEIQRTEQGDSAMYLCASSRTGGDEKLFFGSGTQLSVL.

Many counts were recorded for this clonotype. The V call is TRBV12-3 or TRBV12-4, the J call TRBJ2-1, with D maybe TRBD2 (6 bases). The CDR3 consists of 14 residues. Trimming took 6 bases from V and 10 from J, leaving 19 bases between them. The CDR3 coding sequence is TGTGCCAGCAGCCAACCCCCGGGGGTCGGGGAGCAGTTCTTC. Protein product: CASSQPPGVGEQFF.

This clonotype turned up a few times. The genes are TRBV18 and TRBJ2-2; TRBD1 is a possible D gene (5 bases). CDR3 length: 16 residues. Per the germline V gene, CDR1 is KGHSH and CDR2 is LQKENI. Trimming removed 0 bases from V and 0 bases from J, with 8 bases in between. The CDR3 spells CASSPPSRANTGELFF. The CDR3 nucleotides are TGTGCCAGCTCACCACCTTCCAGGGCGAACACCGGGGAGCTGTTTTTT.

This clonotype was seen at least ten times. V is TRBV3-1 and J is TRBJ1-1, with 7 bases aligning to TRBD1. Germline V gives CDR1 LGHDT, CDR2 YNNKEL (reference sequence). The CDR3 consists of 13 residues. With V trimmed by 1 base and J by 8 bases, 4 bases remained unmatched. The CDR3 coding sequence is TGTGCCAGCAGCCAAGTCCGACAGGGCGAAGCTTTCTTT. Amino acid sequence: CASSQVRQGEAFF.

The gene calls are TRBV27 and TRBJ2-1; TRBD1 or TRBD2 may be the D gene (5 bases each). Trimming shortened V by 3 bases and J by 7 bases, and 16 bases separated the two germline ends. This CDR3 region has 15 residues. Germline V gene lookup returns CDR1 MNHEY and CDR2 SMNVEV (reference sequence). The CDR3 nucleotides are TGTGCCAGCAGTTTCACCGGGGCAGGGAGTAATGAGCAGTTCTTC. Its protein product is CASSFTGAGSNEQFF.

The chain carries TRBV5-1 and TRBJ1-2; TRBD1 is a possible D gene (6 bases). The CDR3 length is 14 residues. Germline V gene data show CDR1 as SGHRS and CDR2 as YFSETQ. V was clipped by 2 bases and J by 3 bases, with 11 bases between them. The CDR3 reads CASSFGGQDYGYTF. The CDR3, as DNA: TGCGCCAGCAGCTTTGGGGGGCAGGACTATGGCTACACCTTC.

This clonotype was picked up many times. The V call is TRBV3-1, the J call TRBJ1-2; 10 bases map to TRBD1. V lost 5 bases to trimming and J lost 3 bases; unmatched junction nucleotides: 6. Per germline, CDR1 LGHDT and CDR2 YNNKEL (reference sequence). This CDR3 is 15 amino acids long. In nucleotides, the CDR3 is TGTGCCAGCAGCTCACGACAGGGGGCCCACTATGGCTACACCTTC. Its protein product is CASSSRQGAHYGYTF. Together with reference TRBV3-1 and TRBJ1-2, the CDR3 gives the full variable domain: DTAVSQTPKYLVTQMGNDKSIKCEQNLGHDTMYWYKQDSKKFLKIMFSYNNKELIINETVPNRFSPKSPDKAHLNLHINSLELGDSAVYFCASSSRQGAHYGYTFGSGTRLTVV.

This clonotype was detected a few times. V gene TRBV5-1 combines with J gene TRBJ2-3; 9 nucleotides match TRBD2. The CDR3 consists of 14 residues. Germline V gives CDR1 SGHRS, CDR2 YFSETQ. V was clipped by 8 bases and J by 0 bases; unmatched bases: 4. CDR3 nucleotide sequence: TGCGCCAGTAAGCTAGCGGGGAGCACAGATACGCAGTATTTT. Translating gives CASKLAGSTDTQYF. The full variable domain, with the rest looked up from reference TRBV5-1 and TRBJ2-3, is KAGVTQTPRYLIKTRGQQVTLSCSPISGHRSVSWYQQTPGQGLQFLFEYFSETQRNKGNFPGRFSGRQFSNSRSEMNVSTLELGDSALYLCASKLAGSTDTQYFGPGTRLTVL.